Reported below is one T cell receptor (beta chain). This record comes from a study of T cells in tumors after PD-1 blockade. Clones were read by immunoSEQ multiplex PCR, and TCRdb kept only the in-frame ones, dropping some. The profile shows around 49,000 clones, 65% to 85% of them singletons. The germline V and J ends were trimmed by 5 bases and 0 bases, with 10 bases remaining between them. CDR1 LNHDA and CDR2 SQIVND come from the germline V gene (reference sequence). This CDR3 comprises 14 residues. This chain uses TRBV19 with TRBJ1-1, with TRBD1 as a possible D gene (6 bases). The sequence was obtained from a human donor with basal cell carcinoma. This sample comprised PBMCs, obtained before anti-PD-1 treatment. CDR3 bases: TGTGCCAGTAGTCCCGGACAGCTGAACACTGAAGCTTTCTTT. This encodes CASSPGQLNTEAFF.